Each of the 32 T cell receptor beta chains below was sequenced from the same sample in a study of graft-versus-host responses after intestinal transplantation (dated by TCRdb to about 2021). Library generation was performed with the immunoSEQ multiplex PCR assay. TCRdb holds this immuneACCESS table with in-frame rearrangements only. Some clones are missing; in checked studies, unresolved V genes explain under half, and the rest has no known cause. The sample yields about 8,000 clones; around a third were counted once. Roughly 2.1% of the sample is in the top ten clones. The sample's time point, from its label and the paper: cells obtained before transplantation from donor or recipient. Mixed lymphocyte reactions plated approximately 200,000 CFSE-labeled pre-transplant responders with approximately 200,000 irradiated violet-dye-labeled stimulators and were cultured for 6 days. The sequencing used alloreactive CD8+ T cells from a mixed lymphocyte reaction culture, collected before intestinal transplant. In the paper's terms, the cell subset or site label means: CFSE-low proliferating T cells sorted from roughly six-day pre-transplant mixed lymphocyte reaction (GvH or HvG direction). These receptors all stem from a human patient who received an intestinal transplant.

This clone was seen only a few times. The rearrangement joins TRBV4-1 to TRBJ2-3, with D perhaps matching TRBD2 (6 bases). The CDR3 runs 17 residues. Germline CDR1 and CDR2: MGHRA and YSYEKL. V lost 0 bases and J lost 2, with 15 bases in between. The CDR3 here is CASSQDRWRATTDTQYF. In nucleotides, the CDR3 is TGCGCCAGCAGCCAAGACCGCTGGAGGGCAACCACAGATACGCAGTATTTT.

In this sample, this clone turned up a few times. This chain uses TRBV4-2 with TRBJ2-1, with 7 bases aligning to TRBD1. The CDR3 extends over 17 amino acids. J was trimmed by 7 bases and V by 1 base; bases with no gene match: 13. The germline V gene has CDR1 LGHNA and CDR2 YNFKEQ. CDR3 sequence: CASSQGLRDRAWNEQFF. The CDR3 nucleotides read TGTGCCAGCAGCCAAGGACTGCGAGACAGGGCTTGGAATGAGCAGTTCTTC.

Within the sample, this clone is medium-sized. This chain uses TRBV5-1 with TRBJ2-7; D is unclear. Deletions cut 0 bases from V and 3 bases from J, with 7 bases between. There are 13 residues in the CDR3. Germline loops: CDR1 SGHRS, CDR2 YFSETQ. CDR3 sequence: CASSLGPGYEQYF. The CDR3 DNA reads as TGCGCCAGCAGCTTGGGGCCGGGCTACGAGCAGTACTTC. Combining the CDR3 with reference TRBV5-1 and TRBJ2-7 gives the whole variable domain KAGVTQTPRYLIKTRGQQVTLSCSPISGHRSVSWYQQTPGQGLQFLFEYFSETQRNKGNFPGRFSGRQFSNSRSEMNVSTLELGDSALYLCASSLGPGYEQYFGPGTRLTVT.

This clone was seen a few times. The chain recombines TRBV27 with TRBJ2-3; 7 positions agree with TRBD1. This CDR3 comprises 15 residues. After removal of 11 bases from V and 3 bases from J, the junction contained 14 bases not matched to a gene. CDR1 and CDR2 (germline): MNHEY, SMNVEV (reference sequence). In DNA, the CDR3 is TGTGCCGCCTCCTGGACAGGCAGACGAACAGATACGCAGTATTTT. Translation: CAASWTGRRTDTQYF.

Judged by abundance, this clone is medium-sized. The V and J genes are TRBV2 and TRBJ2-7, with 9 bases identical to TRBD1. V was pared by 8 bases and J by 3 bases, with 5 bases of the junction left unmatched. This CDR3 has 13 amino acids. Germline V gene sequence: CDR1 SNHLY, CDR2 FYNNEI. CDR3 sequence reads: CASSGQGYYEQYF. CDR3 DNA: TGTGCCAGCTCGGGACAGGGATACTACGAGCAGTACTTC.

The chain carries TRBV9 and TRBJ2-7; 7 bases map to TRBD1. Unmatched junction bases numbered 6, after V lost 2 bases and J lost 1 base. Per the germline V gene, CDR1 is SGDLS and CDR2 is YYNGEE. The CDR3 spans 15 residues. CDR3 nucleotide sequence: TGTGCCAGCAGCGTCTCCGGACAGGTTTCCTACGAGCAGTACTTC. Residues: CASSVSGQVSYEQYF.

The J gene is TRBJ2-3, the V gene TRBV5-6; no definite D call. The V gene lost 4 bases and the J gene lost 0 bases, with 3 bases spanning the gap. Germline CDR1 is SGHDT and CDR2 is YYEEEE. The CDR3 is made up of 12 amino acids. CDR3 DNA: TGTGCCAGCAGCCTTAGCACAGATACGCAGTATTTT. It encodes CASSLSTDTQYF.

The chain has TRBV6-5 and TRBJ2-7; 9 nucleotides line up with TRBD2. V shed 2 bases and J 4 bases; nucleotides not matched to a gene: 6. The CDR3 contains 15 residues. From germline, CDR1 is MNHEY and CDR2 SVGAGI. The chain's CDR3 is CASSYGVAGGYEQYF. For the CDR3, the DNA is TGTGCCAGCAGTTACGGTGTCGCGGGGGGGTACGAGCAGTACTTC.

This chain links TRBV2 with TRBJ1-1; D is uncertain. The CDR3 runs 19 residues. With 7 bases removed from V and 1 base from J, the gap between germline ends came to 28 bases. The germline gives CDR1 SNHLY, CDR2 FYNNEI. DNA for the CDR3: TGTGCCAGCAAATTAAGTCGGGGATTACGGGTATGGGGGAACACTGAAGCTTTCTTT. Translation: CASKLSRGLRVWGNTEAFF.

V gene TRBV7-6 combines with J gene TRBJ2-7; TRBD2 agrees at 8 bases. The CDR3 contains 15 residues. V shed 2 bases, J shed 2 bases, and the junction held 5 bases outside the gene matches. Germline V gives CDR1 SGHVS, CDR2 FNYEAQ. The CDR3 sequence is CASSLSAGGTYEQYF. DNA of the CDR3: TGTGCCAGCAGCTTATCGGCGGGAGGTACCTACGAGCAGTACTTC.

By its share, this clone is medium-sized. J is TRBJ1-2 and V is TRBV9; tentative D call: TRBD1 (5 bases). Germline CDR1 SGDLS, CDR2 YYNGEE. The CDR3 runs 17 residues. The ends were cut back, 5 bases at V and 0 bases at J, with 20 bases in the middle. CDR3 DNA sequence: TGTGCCAGCAGTGGGCCCGACTTACAGGAGACTAACTATGGCTACACCTTC. It is translated as CASSGPDLQETNYGYTF.

This rearrangement joins TRBV28 to TRBJ2-2; the match to TRBD1 covers 8 bases. This CDR3 spans 15 amino acids. Germline V gene lookup returns CDR1 MDHEN and CDR2 SYDVKM. The V segment lost 3 bases and the J segment 4 bases; nucleotides outside the gene matches: 4. CDR3 DNA: TGTGCCAGCAGTTTCACAGGGGGATTCACCGGGGAGCTGTTTTTT. It is translated as CASSFTGGFTGELFF.

This clone is medium-sized. This chain joins TRBV10-3 and TRBJ1-1; D call uncertain. This CDR3 is 13 amino acids long. Deletions cut 3 bases from V and 1 base from J, with 6 bases between. Germline CDR1 ENHRY, CDR2 SYGVKD. This CDR3 is CAISDYRNTEAFF. CDR3 sequence (DNA): TGTGCCATCAGTGACTATAGGAACACTGAAGCTTTCTTT.

The chain employs TRBV6-6 and TRBJ2-7; D ambiguous. V was cut by 0 bases and J by 3 bases, with 9 bases left in between. The CDR3 sequence is 14 residues long. Germline lookup yields CDR1 MNHNY and CDR2 SVGAGI (reference sequence). DNA for the CDR3: TGTGCCAGCAGTTACTCGATCACCGGCTACGAGCAGTACTTC. Translated, it gives CASSYSITGYEQYF.

V and J are TRBV4-2 and TRBJ2-6; D uncertain. The V end was cut by 2 bases, the J end by 3 bases, with 5 bases between. CDR1 is LGHNA and CDR2 is YNFKEQ in the germline V gene. This CDR3 is 14 amino acids long. CDR3 in DNA: TGTGCCAGCAGCCAATCTTATGGGGCCAACGTCCTGACTTTC. As protein: CASSQSYGANVLTF.

This clone was detected only a few times. The rearrangement links TRBV21-1 to TRBJ2-3; no DNA check was done on the table's D call, TRBD2. TRBV21-1 is labeled a pseudogene. This CDR3 comprises 15 residues. The CDR3, as DNA: TGTGCCAGCAGTCCCCTAACCTCTAGCACAGATACGCAGTATTTT. As protein: CASSPLTSSTDTQYF.

This chain links TRBV4-1 with TRBJ2-1, with 7 bases that match TRBD1. The CDR3 covers 16 residues. Germline assignment: CDR1 MGHRA and CDR2 YSYEKL. The trim removed 3 bases at V and 0 bases at J, leaving 5 bases unmatched. CDR3 residues: CASSHPRDSSYNEQFF. The CDR3 nucleotides are TGCGCCAGCAGCCACCCCCGGGACAGCTCCTACAATGAGCAGTTCTTC.

This chain links TRBV4-1 with TRBJ1-5, with 7 bases fitting TRBD1. The CDR3 has 17 amino acids. V lost 2 bases to trimming and J lost 6 bases; unmatched junction nucleotides: 13. The germline V gene has CDR1 MGHRA and CDR2 YSYEKL. Here the CDR3 reads CASSQLIGTDFFQPQHF. As DNA, the CDR3 is TGCGCCAGCAGCCAATTAATCGGGACAGATTTTTTTCAGCCCCAGCATTTT.

V usage is TRBV9 and J usage is TRBJ2-1; 8 bases are shared with TRBD2. The CDR3 is made up of 16 amino acids. The germline CDR1 and CDR2 sequences are SGDLS and YYNGEE. V shed 1 base, J shed 2 bases, and the junction held 5 bases outside the gene matches. The CDR3 region has the DNA TGTGCCAGCAGCGTAAGGGTCGGGGGGGCCTACAATGAGCAGTTCTTC. It yields the protein CASSVRVGGAYNEQFF.

This clone was observed a handful of times. The rearrangement links TRBV14 to TRBJ2-2, with 12 nucleotides matching TRBD2. The CDR3 spans 18 residues. Germline values: CDR1 SGHDN, CDR2 FVKESK. The V gene end was trimmed by 4 bases and the J gene end by 1 base; junction bases not matched to a gene: 7. CDR3 region: CASSPWTSGIQNTGELFF. The CDR3 DNA is TGTGCCAGCAGCCCCTGGACTAGCGGGATTCAGAACACCGGGGAGCTGTTTTTT.

The V and J genes are TRBV29-1 and TRBJ2-7, with a weak D call TRBD2 (7 bases). Germline V gives CDR1 SQVTM, CDR2 ANQGSEA. V was trimmed by 4 bases and J by 2 bases, leaving 15 bases between them. This CDR3 is 14 amino acids long. The CDR3 nucleotides are TGCAGCGTTGCCCCAGGAGGGGGGGCCTACGAGCAGTACTTC. This codes for CSVAPGGGAYEQYF.

The chain couples TRBV19 to TRBJ2-7, with 7 bases identical to TRBD1. J lost 5 bases, V lost 8 bases, and 15 bases had no gene match. CDR3 length: 15 amino acids. CDR1 is LNHDA, CDR2 SQIVND, per germline (reference sequence). The CDR3: CASALWVTGIDEQYF. CDR3 nucleotides: TGTGCCAGTGCCTTATGGGTGACAGGGATCGACGAGCAGTACTTC.

The CDR3 sequence: CATATSGLGLFSEQFF. For the CDR3, the DNA is TGTGCCACCGCAACTTCGGGATTGGGACTTTTTAGTGAGCAGTTCTTC. The chain couples TRBV19 to TRBJ2-1; D may be TRBD2 (6 bases). V dropped 10 bases and J dropped 9 bases, with 28 bases sitting between them. CDR1 is LNHDA and CDR2 is SQIVND in the germline V gene (reference sequence). This CDR3 spans 16 amino acids.

The rearrangement joins TRBV13 to TRBJ1-6, with 8 bases that match TRBD1. The CDR3 covers 18 residues. V shed 3 bases and J 3 bases; nucleotides not matched to a gene: 10. In germline, CDR1 is PRHDT, CDR2 FYEKMQ (reference sequence). The CDR3 is CASSLSFGTGVYNSPLHF. Written as DNA, the CDR3 is TGTGCCAGCAGCTTGTCGTTTGGGACAGGAGTCTATAATTCACCCCTCCACTTT. Full variable domain (missing parts from reference TRBV13 and TRBJ1-6): AAGVIQSPRHLIKEKRETATLKCYPIPRHDTVYWYQQGPGQDPQFLISFYEKMQSDKGSIPDRFSAQQFSDYHSELNMSSLELGDSALYFCASSLSFGTGVYNSPLHFGNGTRLTVT.

The chain links TRBV30 to TRBJ1-2, with a possible D match to TRBD1 (5 bases). The germline gives CDR1 GTSNPN, CDR2 SVGIG (reference sequence). V lost 5 bases to trimming and J lost 4 bases, with 17 bases between them. The CDR3 has 14 amino acids. The CDR3 DNA follows: TGTGCCTGGCATGGTTCACAGGAACCCTATGGCTACACCTTC. Its protein product is CAWHGSQEPYGYTF.

This clone is medium-sized. The V and J genes are TRBV10-2 and TRBJ2-7; 7 bases are shared with TRBD1. Trimming cost V 8 bases and J 2 bases; bases outside gene matches: 3. The CDR3 consists of 12 residues. Germline V gives CDR1 WSHSY, CDR2 SAAADI. The DNA of the CDR3 is TGCGCCAGCGGGCAGGGGGCCTACGAGCAGTACTTC. Residues: CASGQGAYEQYF.

By proportion, this clone is medium-sized. CDR3 sequence reads: CASSQGGGADTQYF. The CDR3 region has the DNA TGCGCCAGCAGCCAAGGCGGGGGGGCAGATACGCAGTATTTT. The chain has TRBV4-1 and TRBJ2-3; 9 nucleotides match TRBD2. Trimming cost V 1 base and J 4 bases; bases outside gene matches: 0. Per the germline V gene, CDR1 is MGHRA and CDR2 is YSYEKL. The CDR3 contains 14 residues.

This clone was observed once. This chain joins TRBV7-2 and TRBJ2-5; 8 nucleotides agree with TRBD1. CDR3 length equals 13 residues. Germline assignment: CDR1 SGHTA and CDR2 FQGNSA. The trim removed 5 bases at V and 2 bases at J, leaving 1 base unmatched. Here the CDR3 DNA reads TGTGCCAGCAGCCGGGACAGGCAAGAGACCCAGTACTTC. Translated, it gives CASSRDRQETQYF.

In its sample, this clone is medium-sized. The chain recombines TRBV21-1 with TRBJ1-5; the table's D call of TRBD1 was not tested on the DNA. TRBV21-1 is a pseudogene locus. This CDR3 spans 19 amino acids. The CDR3 spells CASSKAHVRGNRVNQPQHF. The CDR3 nucleotides are TGTGCCAGCAGCAAAGCGCATGTCCGGGGTAACAGGGTCAATCAGCCCCAGCATTTT.

The chain couples TRBV27 to TRBJ1-6; perhaps TRBD1 as D (5 bases). Trimming pared 3 bases from V and 9 bases from J, leaving 9 bases between. Germline-derived CDR1 and CDR2 are MNHEY and SMNVEV (reference sequence). The CDR3 spans 13 residues. CDR3 residues: CASSLGRSSPLHF. In DNA form, the CDR3 reads TGTGCCAGCAGTTTGGGGCGGAGTTCACCCCTCCACTTT.

By frequency in the sample, this clone is medium-sized. V gene TRBV7-9 combines with J gene TRBJ2-1; 7 bases line up with TRBD2. Trimming at V came to 5 bases and at J to 7 bases, leaving 8 bases not matched to a gene. There are 14 residues in the CDR3. Germline CDR1 is SEHNR and CDR2 is FQNEAQ (reference sequence). CDR3 in DNA: TGTGCCAGCAGCCGGGGGGTCACGGGGAATGAGCAGTTCTTC. This translates into CASSRGVTGNEQFF.

The rearrangement uses TRBV6-5 and TRBJ1-5; no clear D gene. V gave up 3 bases and J gave up 0 bases, with 6 bases separating them. Per germline, CDR1 MNHEY and CDR2 SVGAGI. There are 14 residues in the CDR3. The CDR3 sequence: CASSYWPSNQPQHF. DNA for the CDR3: TGTGCCAGCAGTTATTGGCCTAGCAATCAGCCCCAGCATTTT.